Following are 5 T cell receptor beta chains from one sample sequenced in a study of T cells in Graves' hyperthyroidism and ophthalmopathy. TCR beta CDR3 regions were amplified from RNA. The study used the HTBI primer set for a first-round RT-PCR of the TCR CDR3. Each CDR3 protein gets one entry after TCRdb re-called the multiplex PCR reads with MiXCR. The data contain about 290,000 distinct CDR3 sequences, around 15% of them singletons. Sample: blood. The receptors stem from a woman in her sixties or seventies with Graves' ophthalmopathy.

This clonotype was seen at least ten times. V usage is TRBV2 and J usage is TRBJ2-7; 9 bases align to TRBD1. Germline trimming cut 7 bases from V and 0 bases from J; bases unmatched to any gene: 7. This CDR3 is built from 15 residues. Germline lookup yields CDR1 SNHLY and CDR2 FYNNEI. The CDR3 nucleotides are TGTGCCAGCACCCGAGGGACAGGGATCTCCTACGAGCAGTACTTC. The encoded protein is CASTRGTGISYEQYF.

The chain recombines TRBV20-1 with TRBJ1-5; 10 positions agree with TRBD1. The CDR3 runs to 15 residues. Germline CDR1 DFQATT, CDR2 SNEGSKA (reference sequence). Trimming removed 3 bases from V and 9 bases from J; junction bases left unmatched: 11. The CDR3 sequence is CSASGGTGVKGPQHF. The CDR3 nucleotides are TGCAGTGCTAGCGGCGGGACAGGGGTGAAGGGGCCCCAGCATTTT.

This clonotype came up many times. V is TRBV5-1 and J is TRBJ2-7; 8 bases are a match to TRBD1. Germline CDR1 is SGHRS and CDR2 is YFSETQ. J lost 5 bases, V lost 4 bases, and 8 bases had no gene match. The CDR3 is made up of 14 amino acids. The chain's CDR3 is CASSMTGASDEQYF. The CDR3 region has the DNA TGCGCCAGCAGCATGACAGGGGCAAGCGACGAGCAGTACTTC.

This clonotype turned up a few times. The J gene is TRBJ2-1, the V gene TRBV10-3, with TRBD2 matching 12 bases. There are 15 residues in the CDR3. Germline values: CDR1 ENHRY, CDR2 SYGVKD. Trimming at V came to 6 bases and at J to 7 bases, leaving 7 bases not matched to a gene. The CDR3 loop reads CAIRELAGGFNEQFF. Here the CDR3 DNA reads TGTGCCATCAGAGAACTAGCGGGAGGTTTTAATGAGCAGTTCTTC.

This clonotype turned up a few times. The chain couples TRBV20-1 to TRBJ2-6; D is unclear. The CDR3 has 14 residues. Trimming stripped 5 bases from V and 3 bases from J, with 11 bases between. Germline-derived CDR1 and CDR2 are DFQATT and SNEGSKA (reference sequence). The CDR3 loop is CSAPTARGANVLTF. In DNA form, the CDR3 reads TGCAGTGCTCCCACCGCACGTGGGGCCAACGTCCTGACTTTC.